Listed below are T cell receptor beta chains from one sample, sequenced in a study of CD8+ T cells in alopecia areata. The method was immunoSEQ multiplex PCR; TCRdb's version includes in-frame clones alone and lacks a portion of them. The sample consists of about 110,000 clones, around 59% of them appearing once. Sequencing was performed on CD8+ T cells sorted from blood. The receptors derive from a human donor in good health. Each CDR3 is given with its conserved first and last residue. D genes are given only for firm matches. Clone sizes are given selectively: once, few, many, or a class where the clone is expanded.

J,length,V,size,D,DNA,CDR3
TRBJ1-2,15,TRBV15,few,-,TGTGCCATCTCTGGGTTCGGAAAGGAGGGGTATGGCTACACCTTC,CAISGFGKEGYGYTF
TRBJ1-2,15,TRBV19,-,TRBD1,TGTGCCAGTAGTCCCTGGGACAGGGGCCACTATGGCTACACCTTC,CASSPWDRGHYGYTF
TRBJ1-2,15,TRBV4-3,-,-,TGCGCCAGCAGCCAAGATTATCAGGGAATCTATGGCTACACCTTC,CASSQDYQGIYGYTF
TRBJ2-7,13,TRBV11-1,-,-,TGTGCCAGCAGCGGATACAATTCCTACGAGCAGTACTTC,CASSGYNSYEQYF
TRBJ1-5,15,TRBV27,-,TRBD1,TGTGCCAGCAGTTTGGCAGGGGGTGACAATCAGCCCCAGCATTTT,CASSLAGGDNQPQHF
TRBJ2-5,16,TRBV4-2,-,-,TGTGCCAGCAGCCAAGATCCGGGTTGGTGGCAAGAGACCCAGTACTTC,CASSQDPGWWQETQYF
TRBJ1-1,16,TRBV29-1,few,-,TGCAGCGTTCTCTTCCTACATCAACAGGGAAGTACTGAAGCTTTCTTT,CSVLFLHQQGSTEAFF
TRBJ2-7,16,TRBV30,few,TRBD1,TGTGCCTGGAGTGCCCGATTGGGGGGACAGGGCTCCGAGCAGTACTTC,CAWSARLGGQGSEQYF
TRBJ1-1,16,TRBV27,-,-,TGTGCCAGCAGTTTAAGGGATTTACGCCCAGGCACTGAAGCTTTCTTT,CASSLRDLRPGTEAFF
TRBJ1-1,13,TRBV19,few,-,TGTGCCAGTAGTAATCGAGAGAACACTGAAGCTTTCTTT,CASSNRENTEAFF
TRBJ1-2,14,TRBV9,once,TRBD1,TGTGCCAGCAGCGTAGGACAGGGACACTATGGCTACACCTTC,CASSVGQGHYGYTF
TRBJ2-7,15,TRBV4-1,-,TRBD1,TGCGCCAGCAGCCAATCCGGGACAGGGGGCTACGAGCAGTACTTC,CASSQSGTGGYEQYF
TRBJ2-5,12,TRBV2,-,-,TGTGCCAGCAGGGACCTGAGGGGGACCCAGTACTTC,CASRDLRGTQYF
TRBJ2-3,11,TRBV2,-,-,TGTGCCAGCGCCGCCTCAGATACGCAGTATTTT,CASAASDTQYF
TRBJ2-2,17,TRBV7-9,-,TRBD2,TGTGCCAGCAGCTCTAATCGACTAGCACCTAACACCGGGGAGCTGTTTTTT,CASSSNRLAPNTGELFF
TRBJ2-7,13,TRBV5-1,-,-,TGCGCCAGCAGCGCCCAGGGTCCCCACGAGCAGTACTTC,CASSAQGPHEQYF
TRBJ2-5,14,TRBV10-3,few,TRBD2,TGTGCCATCAGGAGCGGGGGGGCCGTTGAGACCCAGTACTTC,CAIRSGGAVETQYF
TRBJ1-5,14,TRBV30,few,-,TGTGCCTGGAGTATGGTTAGGGAAGATCAGCCCCAGCATTTT,CAWSMVREDQPQHF
TRBJ1-6,16,TRBV15,-,-,TGTGCCACCAGCAGAGATCGGTGGGGCACTGGATCACCCCTCCACTTT,CATSRDRWGTGSPLHF
TRBJ2-1,13,TRBV29-1,-,-,TGCAGCGTTGACCCCACAGCACGCAATGAGCAGTTCTTC,CSVDPTARNEQFF
TRBJ1-1,14,TRBV4-1,-,TRBD1,TGCGCCAGCAGCCAAGGGACAGGCTACACTGAAGCTTTCTTT,CASSQGTGYTEAFF
TRBJ1-4,13,TRBV7-9,few,-,TGTGCCAGCAGCCTGGGCCCGAATGAAAAACTGTTTTTT,CASSLGPNEKLFF
TRBJ1-2,12,TRBV29-1,-,TRBD1,TGCAGCGTCCCCGCAGGGGGCTATGGCTACACCTTC,CSVPAGGYGYTF
TRBJ2-7,13,TRBV29-1,-,TRBD1,TGCAGCGTTGAAGGGCAGGGGGCCTACGAGCAGTACTTC,CSVEGQGAYEQYF
TRBJ2-7,13,TRBV15,-,-,TGTGCCACCAGCAGTGGACAGTTCTACGAGCAGTACTTC,CATSSGQFYEQYF
TRBJ2-5,15,TRBV4-1,-,-,TGCGCCAGCAGCCCGACAACGACCCCTCAAGAGACCCAGTACTTC,CASSPTTTPQETQYF
TRBJ1-3,16,TRBV25-1,few,TRBD1,TGTGCCAGCCTTGGACAGGGGAGACTAGGAGTGAACACCATATATTTT,CASLGQGRLGVNTIYF
TRBJ2-3,14,TRBV29-1,-,TRBD1,TGCAGCGTCGGGACAGGGGCACTCACAGATACGCAGTATTTT,CSVGTGALTDTQYF
TRBJ2-2,11,TRBV29-1,-,-,TGCAGCGTTCTCCAGGGGGGGGAGCTGTTTTTT,CSVLQGGELFF
TRBJ2-1,12,TRBV6-5,-,-,TGTGCCAGCAGTTCGACTTCTAATGAGCAGTTCTTC,CASSSTSNEQFF
TRBJ2-3,13,TRBV13,once,-,TGTGCCAGCAGCTCTCCTTTGACAGATACGCAGTATTTT,CASSSPLTDTQYF
TRBJ2-2,14,TRBV29-1,-,-,TGCAGCGTTGTCGGGGACGGGAACACCGGGGAGCTGTTTTTT,CSVVGDGNTGELFF
TRBJ1-5,15,TRBV19,-,TRBD1,TGTGCCAGTAGTTGGGACAGGGGCGCGACCGGGCCCCAGCATTTT,CASSWDRGATGPQHF
TRBJ1-1,14,TRBV4-1,-,-,TGCGCCAGCAGACGGACAGCTATGAACACTGAAGCTTTCTTT,CASRRTAMNTEAFF
TRBJ2-5,14,TRBV6-1,-,TRBD2,TGTGCCAGCAGTGAAGGGACTAGCCCAGAGACCCAGTACTTC,CASSEGTSPETQYF
TRBJ1-2,11,TRBV7-6,-,TRBD1,TGTGCCAGCAGCTCAGGGGGTGGCTACACCTTC,CASSSGGGYTF
TRBJ1-5,15,TRBV13,-,-,TGTGCCAGCGGCTTAGGCCGGACAGCCGGTAGGTCCCAGCATTTT,CASGLGRTAGRSQHF
TRBJ2-7,15,TRBV2,-,-,TGTGCCAGCAGTGAAGAAGGATCCTCCTCCTACGAGCAGTACTTC,CASSEEGSSSYEQYF
TRBJ1-2,13,TRBV27,-,-,TGTGCCAGCAGTTTTGGCAGCCAATATGGCTACACCTTC,CASSFGSQYGYTF
TRBJ2-4,13,TRBV5-1,few,TRBD1,TGCGCCAGCTCGAGAGGGGGCGGGCACATTCAGTACTTC,CASSRGGGHIQYF
TRBJ2-7,12,TRBV2,once,-,TGTGCCAGCAGCGAGGATCCAGGGGAGCAGTACTTC,CASSEDPGEQYF
TRBJ1-1,16,TRBV7-9,-,-,TGTGCCAGCAGCTTAGCGGTCACAATCCGGTACACTGAAGCTTTCTTT,CASSLAVTIRYTEAFF
TRBJ2-5,16,TRBV6-1,-,-,TGTGCCAGCAGTGAGGAGGATACTACCTCACAAGAGACCCAGTACTTC,CASSEEDTTSQETQYF
TRBJ1-2,13,TRBV5-6,-,-,TGTGCCAGCAACACAGGGTTAGAAGATGGCTACACCTTC,CASNTGLEDGYTF
TRBJ2-1,14,TRBV29-1,-,TRBD1,TGCAGCGTAGCGGGACAGGGGGCGCGGGATGAGCAGTTCTTC,CSVAGQGARDEQFF
TRBJ2-7,15,TRBV19,-,TRBD2,TGTGCCAGTAGTGCGGGACTAGCGGGGGCCTACGAGCAGTACTTC,CASSAGLAGAYEQYF
TRBJ2-3,11,TRBV5-1,-,-,TGCGCCAGCAGGACGTCAGATACGCAGTATTTT,CASRTSDTQYF
TRBJ2-3,12,TRBV13,-,-,TGTGCCAGCAGCTTAGGCCGGGGTACGCAGTATTTT,CASSLGRGTQYF
TRBJ2-5,14,TRBV29-1,few,-,TGCAGCGTTGATAAGGGGGGTTCGAGAGAGACCCAGTACTTC,CSVDKGGSRETQYF
TRBJ2-4,15,TRBV15,-,-,TGTGCCACCAGCTCACCGAACAGGGTTGCGGACATTCAGTACTTC,CATSSPNRVADIQYF
TRBJ2-2,16,TRBV12-5,few,TRBD1,TGTGCTAGTGGCCGGACAGGGGGCGTTTTCACCGGGGAGCTGTTTTTT,CASGRTGGVFTGELFF